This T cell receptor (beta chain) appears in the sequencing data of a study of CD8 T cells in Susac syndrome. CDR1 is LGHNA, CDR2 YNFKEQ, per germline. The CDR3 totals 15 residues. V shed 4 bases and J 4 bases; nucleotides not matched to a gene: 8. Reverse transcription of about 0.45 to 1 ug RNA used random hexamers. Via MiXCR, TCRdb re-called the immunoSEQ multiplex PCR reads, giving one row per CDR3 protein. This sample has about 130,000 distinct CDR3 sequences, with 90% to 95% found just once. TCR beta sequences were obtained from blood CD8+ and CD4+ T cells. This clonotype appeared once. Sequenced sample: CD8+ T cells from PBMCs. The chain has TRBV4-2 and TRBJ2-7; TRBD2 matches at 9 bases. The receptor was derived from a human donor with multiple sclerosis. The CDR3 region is CASSPGGSGSYEQYF. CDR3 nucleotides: TGTGCCAGCAGCCCCGGAGGTAGCGGGAGTTACGAGCAGTACTTC.